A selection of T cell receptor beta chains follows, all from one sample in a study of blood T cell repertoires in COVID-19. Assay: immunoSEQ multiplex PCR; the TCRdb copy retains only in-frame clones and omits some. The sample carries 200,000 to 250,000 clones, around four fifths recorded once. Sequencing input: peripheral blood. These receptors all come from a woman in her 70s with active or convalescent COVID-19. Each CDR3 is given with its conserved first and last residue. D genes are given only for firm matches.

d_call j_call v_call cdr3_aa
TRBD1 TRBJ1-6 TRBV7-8 CASSRPRTGGDSPLHF
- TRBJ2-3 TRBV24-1 CATSDPGRGSTDTQYF
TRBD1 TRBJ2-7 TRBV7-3 CASSPMTGVTYEQYF
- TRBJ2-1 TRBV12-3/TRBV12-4 CASRTIGAVEQFF
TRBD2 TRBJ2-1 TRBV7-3 CASSLGAGSNNEQFF
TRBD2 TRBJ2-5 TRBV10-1 CASSQGQAGETQYF
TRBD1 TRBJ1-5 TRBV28 CASSLSTDRYNQPQHF
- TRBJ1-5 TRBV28 CASSFWGQPQHF
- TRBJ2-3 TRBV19 CASGGYRTDTQYF
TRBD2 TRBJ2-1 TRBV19 CASSIFPSGNRNNEQFF
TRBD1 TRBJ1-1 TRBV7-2 CASSRDRGTAFF
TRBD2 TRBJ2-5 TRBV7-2 CASSLAITWGGETQYF
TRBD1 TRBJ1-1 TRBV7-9 CASSPDRGRGEAFF
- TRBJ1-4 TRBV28 CASGSGAGTNEKLFF
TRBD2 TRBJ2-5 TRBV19 CASSALAGGPETQYF
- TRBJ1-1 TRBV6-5 CASSYGRGTEAFF
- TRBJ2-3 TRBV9 CASSVPIWDGIDGQTDTDTQYF
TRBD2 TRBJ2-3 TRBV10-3 CAIRATSGGADRTDTQYF
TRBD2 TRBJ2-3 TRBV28 CASRLAGVTDTQYF
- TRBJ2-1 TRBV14 CASSQVVKGGNEQFF
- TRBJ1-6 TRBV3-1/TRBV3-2 CASSQELQIRHYSPLHF
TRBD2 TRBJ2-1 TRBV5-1 CASSGGSSYNEQFF
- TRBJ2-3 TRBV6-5 CALRRGSTRTDTQYF
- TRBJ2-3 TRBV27 CASSLKVSRGWADTQYF
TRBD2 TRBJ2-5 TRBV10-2 CASSALAGVRETQYF
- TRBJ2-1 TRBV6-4 CASSDPGDSLNEQFF